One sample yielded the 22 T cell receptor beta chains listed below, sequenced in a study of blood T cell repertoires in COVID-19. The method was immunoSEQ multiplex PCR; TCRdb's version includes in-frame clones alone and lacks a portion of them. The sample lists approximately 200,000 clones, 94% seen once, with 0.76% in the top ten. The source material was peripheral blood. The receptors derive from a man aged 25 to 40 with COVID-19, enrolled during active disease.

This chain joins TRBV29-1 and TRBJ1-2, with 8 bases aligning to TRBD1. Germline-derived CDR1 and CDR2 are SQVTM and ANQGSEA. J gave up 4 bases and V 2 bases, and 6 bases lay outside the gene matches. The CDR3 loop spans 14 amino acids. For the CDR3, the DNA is TGCAGCGTTGAAATTGGACAGGGAATCTATGGCTACACCTTC. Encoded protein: CSVEIGQGIYGYTF.

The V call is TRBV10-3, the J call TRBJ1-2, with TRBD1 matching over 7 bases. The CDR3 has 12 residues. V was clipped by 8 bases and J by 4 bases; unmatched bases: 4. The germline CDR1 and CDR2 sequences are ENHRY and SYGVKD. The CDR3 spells CAIARTGYGYTF. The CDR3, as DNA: TGTGCCATCGCCAGGACAGGCTATGGCTACACCTTC.

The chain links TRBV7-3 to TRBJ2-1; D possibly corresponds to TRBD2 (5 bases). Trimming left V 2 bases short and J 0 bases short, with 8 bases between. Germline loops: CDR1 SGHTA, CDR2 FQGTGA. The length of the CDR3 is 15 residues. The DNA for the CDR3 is TGTGCCAGCAGCTTATGGGAGAGCTCCTACAATGAGCAGTTCTTC. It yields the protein CASSLWESSYNEQFF. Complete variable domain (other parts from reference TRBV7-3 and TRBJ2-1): GAGVSQTPSNKVTEKGKYVELRCDPISGHTALYWYRQSLGQGPEFLIYFQGTGAADDSGLPNDRFFAVRPEGSVSTLKIQRTERGDSAVYLCASSLWESSYNEQFFGPGTRLTVL.

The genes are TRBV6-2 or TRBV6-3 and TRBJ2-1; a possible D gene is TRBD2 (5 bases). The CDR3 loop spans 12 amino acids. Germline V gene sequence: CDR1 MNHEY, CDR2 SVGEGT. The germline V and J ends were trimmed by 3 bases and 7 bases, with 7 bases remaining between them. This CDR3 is CASSYGENEQFF. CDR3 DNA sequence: TGTGCCAGCAGTTATGGGGAGAATGAGCAGTTCTTC.

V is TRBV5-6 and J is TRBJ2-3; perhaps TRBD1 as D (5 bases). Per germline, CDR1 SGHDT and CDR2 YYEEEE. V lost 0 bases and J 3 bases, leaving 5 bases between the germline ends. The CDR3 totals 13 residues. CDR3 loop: CASSLDRTDTQYF. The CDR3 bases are TGTGCCAGCAGCTTGGACAGGACAGATACGCAGTATTTT. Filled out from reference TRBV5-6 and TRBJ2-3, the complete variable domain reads DAGVTQSPTHLIKTRGQQVTLRCSPKSGHDTVSWYQQALGQGPQFIFQYYEEEERQRGNFPDRFSGHQFPNYSSELNVNALLLGDSALYLCASSLDRTDTQYFGPGTRLTVL.

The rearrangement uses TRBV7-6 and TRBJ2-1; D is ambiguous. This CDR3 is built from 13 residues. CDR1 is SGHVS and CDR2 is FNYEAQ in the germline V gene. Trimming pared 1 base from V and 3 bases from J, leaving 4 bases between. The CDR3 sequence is CASSLDIYNEQFF. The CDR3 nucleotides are TGTGCCAGCAGCTTAGACATCTACAATGAGCAGTTCTTC.

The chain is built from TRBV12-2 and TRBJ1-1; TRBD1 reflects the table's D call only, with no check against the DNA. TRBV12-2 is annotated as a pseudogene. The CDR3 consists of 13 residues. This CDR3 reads CASRSRTPARAFF. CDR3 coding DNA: TGTGCAAGTCGCTCCCGGACACCGGCCAGGGCTTTCTTT.

This chain's CDR3 is CASSSTGYTEAFF. CDR3 DNA sequence: TGTGCCAGCAGCTCCACAGGGTACACTGAAGCTTTCTTT. The chain links TRBV7-3 to TRBJ1-1, with a tentative D call TRBD1 (6 bases). CDR3 length equals 13 residues. Germline V gives CDR1 SGHTA, CDR2 FQGTGA. Trimming removed 4 bases at V and 3 bases at J, with 9 bases between.

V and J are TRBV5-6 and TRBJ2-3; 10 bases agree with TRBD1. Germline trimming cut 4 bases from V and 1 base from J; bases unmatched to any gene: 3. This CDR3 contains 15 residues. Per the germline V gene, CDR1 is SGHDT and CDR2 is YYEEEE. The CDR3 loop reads CASSPGTGGTDTQYF. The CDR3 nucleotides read TGTGCCAGCAGCCCAGGGACAGGGGGCACAGATACGCAGTATTTT. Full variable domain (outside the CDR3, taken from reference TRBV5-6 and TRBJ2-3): DAGVTQSPTHLIKTRGQQVTLRCSPKSGHDTVSWYQQALGQGPQFIFQYYEEEERQRGNFPDRFSGHQFPNYSSELNVNALLLGDSALYLCASSPGTGGTDTQYFGPGTRLTVL.

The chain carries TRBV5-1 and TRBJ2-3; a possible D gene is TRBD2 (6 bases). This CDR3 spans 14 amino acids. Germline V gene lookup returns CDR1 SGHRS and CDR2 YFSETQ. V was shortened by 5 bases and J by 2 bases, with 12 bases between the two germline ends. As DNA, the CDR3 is TGCGCCAGCAGTGCCGGGGGTAACACAGATACGCAGTATTTT. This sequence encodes CASSAGGNTDTQYF.

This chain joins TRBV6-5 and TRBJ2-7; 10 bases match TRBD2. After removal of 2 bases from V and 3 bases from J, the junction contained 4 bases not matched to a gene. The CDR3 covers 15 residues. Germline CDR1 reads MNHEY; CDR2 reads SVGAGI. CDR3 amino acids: CASSYGSSGSYEQYF. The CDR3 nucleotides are TGTGCCAGCAGTTACGGATCTAGCGGGAGCTACGAGCAGTACTTC.

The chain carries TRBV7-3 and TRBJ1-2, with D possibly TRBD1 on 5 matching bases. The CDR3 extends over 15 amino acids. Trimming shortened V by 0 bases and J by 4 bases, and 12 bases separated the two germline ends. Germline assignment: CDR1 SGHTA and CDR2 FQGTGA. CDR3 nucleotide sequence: TGTGCCAGCAGCTTAACCCCCGACAGCATCTATGGCTACACCTTC. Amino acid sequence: CASSLTPDSIYGYTF.

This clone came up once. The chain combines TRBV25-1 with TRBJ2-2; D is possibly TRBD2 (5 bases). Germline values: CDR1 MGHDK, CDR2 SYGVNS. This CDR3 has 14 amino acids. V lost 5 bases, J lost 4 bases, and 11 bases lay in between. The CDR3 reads CASSRTEGTGELFF. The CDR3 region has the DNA TGTGCCAGCAGTCGCACAGAGGGCACCGGGGAGCTGTTTTTT.

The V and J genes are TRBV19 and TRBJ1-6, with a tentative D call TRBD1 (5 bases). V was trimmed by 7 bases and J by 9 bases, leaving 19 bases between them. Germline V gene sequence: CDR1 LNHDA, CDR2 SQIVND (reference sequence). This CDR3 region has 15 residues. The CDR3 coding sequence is TGTGCCAGTACTCCTTCGGGGGGTATCGGTTCACCCCTCCACTTT. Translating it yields CASTPSGGIGSPLHF.

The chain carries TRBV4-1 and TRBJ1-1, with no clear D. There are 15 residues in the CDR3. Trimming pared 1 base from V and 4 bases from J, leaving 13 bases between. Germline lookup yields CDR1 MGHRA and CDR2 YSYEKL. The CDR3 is CASSQGPGKPTEAFF. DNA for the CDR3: TGCGCCAGCAGCCAAGGCCCGGGGAAGCCCACTGAAGCTTTCTTT.

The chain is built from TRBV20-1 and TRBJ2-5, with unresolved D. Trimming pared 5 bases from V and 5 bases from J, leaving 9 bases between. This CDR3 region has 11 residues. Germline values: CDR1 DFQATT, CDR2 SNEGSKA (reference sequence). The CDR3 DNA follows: TGCAGTGCTCTCGGTCCGGAGACCCAGTACTTC. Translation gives CSALGPETQYF.

CDR3 sequence: CASSVAADGEKLFF. The CDR3 DNA follows: TGTGCCAGCAGTGTTGCGGCGGATGGGGAAAAACTGTTTTTT. V gene TRBV2 combines with J gene TRBJ1-4, with D uncertain. Trimming removed 4 bases from V and 8 bases from J, with 14 bases in between. The CDR3 is 14 residues long. Germline assignment: CDR1 SNHLY and CDR2 FYNNEI.

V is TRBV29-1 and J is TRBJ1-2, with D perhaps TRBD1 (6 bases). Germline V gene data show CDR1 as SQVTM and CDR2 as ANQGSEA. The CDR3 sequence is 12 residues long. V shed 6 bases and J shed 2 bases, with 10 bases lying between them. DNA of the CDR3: TGCAGCGTCGGAACAGGGAACTATGGCTACACCTTC. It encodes CSVGTGNYGYTF. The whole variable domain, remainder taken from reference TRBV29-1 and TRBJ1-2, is SAVISQKPSRDICQRGTSLTIQCQVDSQVTMMFWYRQQPGQSLTLIATANQGSEATYESGFVIDKFPISRPNLTFSTLTVSNMSPEDSSIYLCSVGTGNYGYTFGSGTRLTVV.

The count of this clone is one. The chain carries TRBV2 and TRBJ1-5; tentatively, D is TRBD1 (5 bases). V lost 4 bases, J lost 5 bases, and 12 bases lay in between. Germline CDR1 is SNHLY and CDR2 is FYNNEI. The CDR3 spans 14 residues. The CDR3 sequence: CASSGSSGDQPQHF. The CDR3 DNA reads TGTGCCAGCAGTGGGTCATCGGGGGATCAGCCCCAGCATTTT.

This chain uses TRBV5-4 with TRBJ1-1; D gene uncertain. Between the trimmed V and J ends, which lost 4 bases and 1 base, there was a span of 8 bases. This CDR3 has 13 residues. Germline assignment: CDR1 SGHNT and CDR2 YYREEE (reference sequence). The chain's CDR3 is CASSVSGNTEAFF. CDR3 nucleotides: TGTGCCAGCAGCGTTAGTGGGAACACTGAAGCTTTCTTT.

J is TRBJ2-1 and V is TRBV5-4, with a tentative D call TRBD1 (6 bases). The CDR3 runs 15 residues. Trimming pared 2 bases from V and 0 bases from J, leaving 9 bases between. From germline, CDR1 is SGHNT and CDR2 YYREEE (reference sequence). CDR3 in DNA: TGTGCCAGCAGCTTAGGGGGTAGCTCCTACAATGAGCAGTTCTTC. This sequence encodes CASSLGGSSYNEQFF.

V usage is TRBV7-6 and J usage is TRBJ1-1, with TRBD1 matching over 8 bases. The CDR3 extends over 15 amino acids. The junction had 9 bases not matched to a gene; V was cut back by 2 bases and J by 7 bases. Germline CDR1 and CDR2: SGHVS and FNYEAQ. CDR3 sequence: CASSLPSQGAGEAFF. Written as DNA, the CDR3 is TGTGCCAGCAGCTTACCGTCCCAGGGGGCAGGTGAAGCTTTCTTT.